Listed below are T cell receptor beta chains from one sample, sequenced in a study of T cells in Graves' hyperthyroidism and ophthalmopathy. TCRdb processed the multiplex PCR reads anew with MiXCR; each CDR3 protein has one entry. The table shows a few hundred thousand distinct CDR3 sequences, with roughly a sixth occurring only once. Sequencing was performed on blood. The receptors were sampled from a woman between 40 and 50 years old with Graves' ophthalmopathy. Both conserved end residues are part of each CDR3. The order of the fields is V gene, clone size, D gene, J gene, CDR3 DNA, CDR3 protein. A D gene is named only where the DNA matches it firmly. Not all rows give a size; the values are once, few, many and, for expanded clones, a class.

TRBV10-3	few	.	TRBJ1-6	TGTGCCATCCAGACGGGAGATAATTCACCCCTCCACTTT	CAIQTGDNSPLHF
TRBV12-3/TRBV12-4	once	TRBD1	TRBJ1-4	TGTGCCAGCAGTTCCAGAGTTATGTGGACAGGGTTCGGAAAACTGTTTTTT	CASSSRVMWTGFGKLFF
TRBV6-1	.	.	TRBJ2-6	TGTGCCAGCAGTGAGCGGGGATCTGGGGCCAACGTCCTGACTTTC	CASSERGSGANVLTF
TRBV27	few	.	TRBJ1-6	TGTGCCAGCAGGTACTCTCAGAGCTCCTATAATTCACCCCTCCACTTT	CASRYSQSSYNSPLHF
TRBV2	many	TRBD2	TRBJ2-1	TGTGCCAGCAGTGATTGGGGACTAGCGGGATTTGAGCAGTTCTTC	CASSDWGLAGFEQFF
TRBV2	many	.	TRBJ2-7	TGTGCCAGCAGACAGGGAGGAGGGTACGAGCAGTACTTC	CASRQGGGYEQYF
TRBV6-1	few	.	TRBJ2-3	TGTGCCAGCAGAGAACAACCGTCAGATACGCAGTATTTT	CASREQPSDTQYF
TRBV6-1	.	.	TRBJ1-4	TGTGCCAGCAGTGAAGCGCACGGGGTCGGAGAAAAACTGTTTTTT	CASSEAHGVGEKLFF
TRBV20-1	few	.	TRBJ1-4	TGCAGTGCTAGAGATTCGGAAAGGACAGTTAATGCAAAACTGTTTTTT	CSARDSERTVNAKLFF
TRBV5-6	many	.	TRBJ2-3	TGTGCCAGCAGCTTCCCGGGACGCCCTAGCACAGATACGCAGTATTTT	CASSFPGRPSTDTQYF
TRBV7-9	few	TRBD1	TRBJ2-1	TGTGCCACCCCCCCAGACACCCCGACAGGGGGGCTTGAGCAGTTCTTC	CATPPDTPTGGLEQFF
TRBV20-1	few	.	TRBJ2-1	TGCAGTGCTAGAGATCTGACTGGACTGCTCTCCTACAATGAGCAGTTCTTC	CSARDLTGLLSYNEQFF
TRBV30	many	.	TRBJ2-1	TGTGCCTGGACCATCCTATCGGCCATGAGGAATGAGCAGTTCTTC	CAWTILSAMRNEQFF
TRBV6-9	.	TRBD1	TRBJ2-7	TGTGCCAGCAGTTACGAAGGGACAGGGGGCTTCTACGAGCAGTACTTC	CASSYEGTGGFYEQYF
TRBV27	few	.	TRBJ2-1	TGTGCCAGTACCTACGGGGGTGAGCAGTTCTTC	CASTYGGEQFF
TRBV16	many	.	TRBJ2-7	TGTGCCAGCAGCCAAAGCATCTCCTACGAGCAGTACTTC	CASSQSISYEQYF
TRBV7-3	.	.	TRBJ2-1	TGTGCCAGCAGCTTAGACGGAGTTTCCAATGAGCAGTTCTTC	CASSLDGVSNEQFF
TRBV30	.	.	TRBJ2-7	TGTGCCTGGAGTATGGCTCCGAGCTCCTACGAGCAGTACTTC	CAWSMAPSSYEQYF
TRBV5-4	.	.	TRBJ2-3	TGTGCCAGCAGCTTGAAGGAGGGAGTTACAGATACGCAGTATTTT	CASSLKEGVTDTQYF
TRBV3-1	many	.	TRBJ2-3	TGTGCCAGCAGCCAAGATCTTCGCGGGGCCCTCCGCACAGATACGCAGTATTTT	CASSQDLRGALRTDTQYF
TRBV5-1	.	TRBD1	TRBJ2-1	TGCGCCAGCAGCTTGGACGGGACAGGGTCGGTCGATGAGCAGTTCTTC	CASSLDGTGSVDEQFF
TRBV20-1	few	.	TRBJ1-4	TGCAGTGCCCCAGACGGGGGCCGAAAACTGTTTTTT	CSAPDGGRKLFF
TRBV10-3	many	TRBD1	TRBJ1-1	TGTGCCATCTCCCGGGACAGCAACACTGAAGCTTTCTTT	CAISRDSNTEAFF
TRBV20-1	many	.	TRBJ2-1	TGCAGTGCTAGAGATGGGGCAATGAGCTCCTACAATGAGCAGTTCTTC	CSARDGAMSSYNEQFF
TRBV6-1	many	.	TRBJ1-2	TGTGCCAGCAGTGAACAGGGCCTCTATGGCTACACCTTC	CASSEQGLYGYTF
TRBV9	.	.	TRBJ1-2	TGTGCCAGCAGCGCCGTCCCCTCCGTCTATGGCTACACCTTC	CASSAVPSVYGYTF
TRBV7-2	many	.	TRBJ1-1	TGTGCCAGCCAGCGCGGATGGGGGGCTATCCCTATGAACACTGAAGCTTTCTTT	CASQRGWGAIPMNTEAFF
TRBV4-2	.	TRBD1	TRBJ2-1	TGTGCCAGCACCGAAGGGACAGGGGGTAGAAATGAGCAGTTCTTC	CASTEGTGGRNEQFF